These 5 T cell receptor beta chains were sequenced from one sample in a study of blood T cells in healthy people across ages. Alongside a J-beta primer mix, a sample-barcoded 5' primer served in a second PCR lasting roughly 6 to 11 cycles. MiXCR was run by TCRdb on the 5' RACE reads, yielding one entry per CDR3 protein. Among 650,000 to 800,000 distinct CDR3 sequences, 45% to 60% were seen once, and the ten largest hold about 13%. Sequencing was done on a sample of blood. The receptors come from an elderly woman in good health.

The chain carries TRBV3-1 and TRBJ1-2, with D perhaps TRBD1 (6 bases). CDR1 is LGHDT and CDR2 is YNNKEL in the germline V gene (reference sequence). V was cut by 4 bases and J by 11 bases, with 17 bases left in between. This CDR3 has 13 residues. The CDR3, as DNA: TGTGCCAGCAGCCCGTCGGGACAAGACCTATACACCTTC. Residues: CASSPSGQDLYTF.

In the case of this clonotype: The germline gene is not matched at one end of the junction; a read error may be the cause. The genes are TRBV29-1 and TRBJ2-3; no clear D. CDR3 length: 10 amino acids. CDR1 and CDR2 from the germline V gene are SQVTM and ANQGSEA. The CDR3 nucleotides read TGCAGCATGACCACAGATGCGCAGTATTTT. Its translation: CSMTTDAQYF.

The CDR3 sequence is CASSPDNLGDYEQYF. The DNA for the CDR3 is TGTGCCAGCAGTCCGGACAATCTTGGAGACTACGAGCAGTACTTC. This sequence joins TRBV27 and TRBJ2-7, with TRBD1 as a possible D gene (5 bases). The germline gives CDR1 MNHEY, CDR2 SMNVEV (reference sequence). Trimming left V 5 bases short and J 3 bases short, with 17 bases between. The CDR3 has 15 amino acids.

In its sample, this clonotype was seen many times. The chain combines TRBV29-1 with TRBJ2-3; no clear D gene. Germline CDR1 reads SQVTM; CDR2 reads ANQGSEA. The V end lost 2 bases, the J end lost 6 bases, and 9 bases lay between the germline ends. This CDR3 spans 12 amino acids. The CDR3 loop is CSVEKPADTQYF. CDR3 nucleotide sequence: TGCAGCGTTGAAAAGCCCGCTGATACGCAGTATTTT.

The chain has TRBV24-1 and TRBJ1-2; D may be TRBD1 (6 bases). This CDR3 is built from 15 residues. V was trimmed by 2 bases and J by 1 base, leaving 10 bases between them. The germline V gene has CDR1 KGHDR and CDR2 SFDVKD. The CDR3 region is CATSDSRQDNYGYTF. The CDR3 DNA sequence: TGTGCCACCAGTGATTCCAGACAGGATAACTATGGCTACACCTTC.